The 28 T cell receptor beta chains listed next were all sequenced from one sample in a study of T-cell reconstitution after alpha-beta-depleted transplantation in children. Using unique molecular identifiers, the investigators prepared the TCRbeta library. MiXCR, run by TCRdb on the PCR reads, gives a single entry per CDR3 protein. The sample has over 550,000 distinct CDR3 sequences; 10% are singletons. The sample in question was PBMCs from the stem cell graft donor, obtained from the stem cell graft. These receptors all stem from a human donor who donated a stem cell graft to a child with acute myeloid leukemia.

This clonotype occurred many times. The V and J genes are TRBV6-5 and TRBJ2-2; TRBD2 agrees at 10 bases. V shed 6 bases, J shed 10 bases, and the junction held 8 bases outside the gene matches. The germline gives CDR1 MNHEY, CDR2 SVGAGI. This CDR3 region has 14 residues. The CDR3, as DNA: TGTGCCAGCAGCCCAGCCGGGACTAGCGTGGAGCTGTTTTTT. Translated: CASSPAGTSVELFF.

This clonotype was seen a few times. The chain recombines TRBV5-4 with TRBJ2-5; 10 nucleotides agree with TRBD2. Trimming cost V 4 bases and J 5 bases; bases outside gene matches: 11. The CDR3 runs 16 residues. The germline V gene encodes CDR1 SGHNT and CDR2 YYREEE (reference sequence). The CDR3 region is CASSGPLAGVTETQYF. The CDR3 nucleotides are TGTGCCAGCAGCGGGCCCCTAGCGGGAGTTACGGAGACCCAGTACTTC.

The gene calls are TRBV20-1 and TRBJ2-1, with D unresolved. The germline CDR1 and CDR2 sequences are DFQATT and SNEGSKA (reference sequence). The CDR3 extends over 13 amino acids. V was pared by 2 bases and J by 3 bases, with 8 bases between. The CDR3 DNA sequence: TGCAGTGCTAGAAGTTCCTACTACAATGAGCAGTTCTTC. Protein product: CSARSSYYNEQFF.

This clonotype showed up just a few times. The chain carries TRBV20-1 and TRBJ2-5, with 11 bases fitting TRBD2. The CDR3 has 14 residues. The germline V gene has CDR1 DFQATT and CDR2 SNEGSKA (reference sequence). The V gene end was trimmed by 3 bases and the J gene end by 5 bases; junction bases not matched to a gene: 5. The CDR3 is CSASSGRASETQYF. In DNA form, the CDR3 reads TGCAGTGCTAGTAGCGGGAGGGCCTCGGAGACCCAGTACTTC.

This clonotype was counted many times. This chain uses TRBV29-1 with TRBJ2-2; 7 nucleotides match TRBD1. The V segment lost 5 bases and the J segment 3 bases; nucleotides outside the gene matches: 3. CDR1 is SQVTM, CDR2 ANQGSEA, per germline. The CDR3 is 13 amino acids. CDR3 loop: CSVSGQDTGELFF. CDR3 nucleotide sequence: TGCAGCGTTAGCGGACAGGACACCGGGGAGCTGTTTTTT.

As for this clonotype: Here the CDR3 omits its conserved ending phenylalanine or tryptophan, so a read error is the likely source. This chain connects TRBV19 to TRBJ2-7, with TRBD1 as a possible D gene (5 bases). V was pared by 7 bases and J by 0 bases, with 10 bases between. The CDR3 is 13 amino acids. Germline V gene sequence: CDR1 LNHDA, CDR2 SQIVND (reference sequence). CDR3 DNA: TGTGCCAGTACAAAGGGGCCCTCCTACGAGCAGTACATC. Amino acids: CASTKGPSYEQYI.

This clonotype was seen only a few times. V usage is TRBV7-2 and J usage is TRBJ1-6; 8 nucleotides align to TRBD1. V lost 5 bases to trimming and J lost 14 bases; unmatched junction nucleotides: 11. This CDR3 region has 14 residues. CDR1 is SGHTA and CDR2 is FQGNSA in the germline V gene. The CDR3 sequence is CASSGRQGPETLHF. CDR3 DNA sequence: TGTGCCAGCAGCGGACGACAGGGGCCTGAAACCCTCCACTTT.

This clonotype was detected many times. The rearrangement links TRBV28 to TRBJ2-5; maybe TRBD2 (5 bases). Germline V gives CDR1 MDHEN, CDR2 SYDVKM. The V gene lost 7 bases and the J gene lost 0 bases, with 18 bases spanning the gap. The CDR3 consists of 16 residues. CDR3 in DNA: TGTGCCAGCACCCTCGGGGTAGATCCGTACCAAGAGACCCAGTACTTC. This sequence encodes CASTLGVDPYQETQYF.

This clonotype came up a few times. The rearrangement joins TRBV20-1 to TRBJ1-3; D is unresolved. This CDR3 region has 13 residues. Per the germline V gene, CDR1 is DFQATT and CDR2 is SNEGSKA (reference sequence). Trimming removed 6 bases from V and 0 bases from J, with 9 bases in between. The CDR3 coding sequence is TGCAGTGCCAGTAGGGACTCTGGAAACACCATATATTTT. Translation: CSASRDSGNTIYF.

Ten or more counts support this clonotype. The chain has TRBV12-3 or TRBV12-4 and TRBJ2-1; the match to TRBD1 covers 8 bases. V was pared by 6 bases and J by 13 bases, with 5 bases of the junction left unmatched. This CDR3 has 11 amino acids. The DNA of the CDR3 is TGTGCCAGCAGGCGACAGGGGCCCCAGTTCTTC. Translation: CASRRQGPQFF.

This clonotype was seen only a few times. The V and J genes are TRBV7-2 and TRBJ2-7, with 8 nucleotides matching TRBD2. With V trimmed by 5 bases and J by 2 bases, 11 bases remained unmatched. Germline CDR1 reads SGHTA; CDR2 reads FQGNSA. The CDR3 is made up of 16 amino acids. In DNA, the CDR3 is TGTGCCAGCAGCCTCCTGGCGGGAGGAAGTCCCTACGAGCAGTACTTC. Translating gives CASSLLAGGSPYEQYF.

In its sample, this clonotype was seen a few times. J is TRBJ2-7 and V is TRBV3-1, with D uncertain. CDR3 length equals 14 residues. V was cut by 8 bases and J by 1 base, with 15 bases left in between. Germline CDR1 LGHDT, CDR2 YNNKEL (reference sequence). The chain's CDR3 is CASLPKTSSYEQYF. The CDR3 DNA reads TGTGCCAGCCTACCCAAGACGTCTTCCTACGAGCAGTACTTC.

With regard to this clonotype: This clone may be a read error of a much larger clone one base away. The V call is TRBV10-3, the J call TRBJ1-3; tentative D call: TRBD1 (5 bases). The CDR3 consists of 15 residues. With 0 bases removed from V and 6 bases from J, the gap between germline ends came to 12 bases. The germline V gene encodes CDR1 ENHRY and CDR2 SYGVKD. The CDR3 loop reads CAISESPGVENTIYF. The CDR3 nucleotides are TGTGCCATCAGTGAGTCTCCGGGGGTAGAAAACACCATATATTTT.

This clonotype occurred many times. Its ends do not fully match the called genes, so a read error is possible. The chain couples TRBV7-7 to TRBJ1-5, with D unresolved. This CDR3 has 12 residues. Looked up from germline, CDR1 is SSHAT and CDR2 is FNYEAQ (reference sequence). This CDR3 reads CASTLWKQPQHF. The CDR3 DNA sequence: TGTGCTAGCACCCTCTGGAAGCAGCCCCAGCATTTT.

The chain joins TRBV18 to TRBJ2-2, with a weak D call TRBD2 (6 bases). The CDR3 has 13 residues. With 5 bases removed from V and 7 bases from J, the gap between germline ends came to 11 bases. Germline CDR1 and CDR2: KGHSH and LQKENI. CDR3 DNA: TGTGCCAGCTCAACTACTAGCCACGGGGAGCTGTTTTTT. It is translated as CASSTTSHGELFF.

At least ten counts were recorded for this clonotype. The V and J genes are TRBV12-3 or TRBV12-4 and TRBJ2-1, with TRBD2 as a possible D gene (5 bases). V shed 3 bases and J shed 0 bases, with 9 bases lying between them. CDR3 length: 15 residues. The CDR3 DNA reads TGTGCCAGCAGTTTTACGGGGAGCTCCTACAATGAGCAGTTCTTC. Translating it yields CASSFTGSSYNEQFF.

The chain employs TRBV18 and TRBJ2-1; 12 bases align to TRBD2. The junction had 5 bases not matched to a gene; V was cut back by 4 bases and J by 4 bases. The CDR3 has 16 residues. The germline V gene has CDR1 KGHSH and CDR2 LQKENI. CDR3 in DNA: TGTGCCAGCTCACTAAGGACTAGCGGGGTATACAATGAGCAGTTCTTC. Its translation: CASSLRTSGVYNEQFF.

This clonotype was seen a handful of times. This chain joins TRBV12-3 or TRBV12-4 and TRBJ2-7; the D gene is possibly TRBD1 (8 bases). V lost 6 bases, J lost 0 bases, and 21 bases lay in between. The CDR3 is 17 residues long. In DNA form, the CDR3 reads TGTGCCAGCAGCTACCACGCCGGGGGGACAGGCTCCTACGAGCAGTACTTC. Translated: CASSYHAGGTGSYEQYF.

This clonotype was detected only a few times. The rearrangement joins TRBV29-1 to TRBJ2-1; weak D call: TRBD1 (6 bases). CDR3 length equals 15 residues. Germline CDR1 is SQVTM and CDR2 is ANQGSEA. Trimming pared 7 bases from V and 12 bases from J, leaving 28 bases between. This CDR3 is CSARSRVRSAGAQFF. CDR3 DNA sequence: TGCAGCGCCCGGAGCAGGGTGCGAAGTGCAGGGGCGCAGTTCTTC.

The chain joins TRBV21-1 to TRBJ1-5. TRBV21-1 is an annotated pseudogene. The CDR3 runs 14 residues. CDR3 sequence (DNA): TGTGCCAGCAGCAAACGCAGGGGCAATCAGCCCCAGCATTTT. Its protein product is CASSKRRGNQPQHF.

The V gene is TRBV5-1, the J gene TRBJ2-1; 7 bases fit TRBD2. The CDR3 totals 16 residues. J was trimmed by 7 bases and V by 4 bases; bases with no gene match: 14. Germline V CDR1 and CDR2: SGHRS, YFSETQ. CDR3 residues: CASSASGSLEGNEQFF. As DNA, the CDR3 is TGCGCCAGCAGCGCTAGCGGATCCTTGGAGGGGAATGAGCAGTTCTTC.

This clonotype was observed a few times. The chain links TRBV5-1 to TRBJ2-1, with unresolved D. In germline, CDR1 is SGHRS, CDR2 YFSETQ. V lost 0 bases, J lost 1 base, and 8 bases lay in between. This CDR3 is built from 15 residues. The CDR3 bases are TGCGCCAGCAGCTTGGGTCCGGCGTCCTACAATGAGCAGTTCTTC. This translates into CASSLGPASYNEQFF.

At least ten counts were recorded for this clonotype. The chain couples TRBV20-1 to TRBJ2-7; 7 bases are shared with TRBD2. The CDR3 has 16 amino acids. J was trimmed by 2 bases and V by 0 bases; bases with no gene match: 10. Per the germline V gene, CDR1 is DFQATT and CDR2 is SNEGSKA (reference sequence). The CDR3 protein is CSARDGRGVTAYEQYF. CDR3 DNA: TGCAGTGCTAGAGATGGCCGGGGGGTGACTGCCTACGAGCAGTACTTC.

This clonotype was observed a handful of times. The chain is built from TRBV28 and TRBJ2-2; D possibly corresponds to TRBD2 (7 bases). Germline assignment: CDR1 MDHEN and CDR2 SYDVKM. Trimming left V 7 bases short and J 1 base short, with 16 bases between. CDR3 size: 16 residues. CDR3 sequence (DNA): TGTGCCAGCACCCGCGGGGGCGCGGGGAACACCGGGGAGCTGTTTTTT. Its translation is CASTRGGAGNTGELFF.

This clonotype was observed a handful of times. CDR3 DNA sequence: TGTGCCAGCAGTCGCCCACCTTCCTACGAGCAGTACTTC. Protein product: CASSRPPSYEQYF. The gene calls are TRBV27 and TRBJ2-7, with unresolved D. V dropped 5 bases and J dropped 1 base, with 9 bases sitting between them. Germline lookup yields CDR1 MNHEY and CDR2 SMNVEV (reference sequence). CDR3 length: 13 residues.

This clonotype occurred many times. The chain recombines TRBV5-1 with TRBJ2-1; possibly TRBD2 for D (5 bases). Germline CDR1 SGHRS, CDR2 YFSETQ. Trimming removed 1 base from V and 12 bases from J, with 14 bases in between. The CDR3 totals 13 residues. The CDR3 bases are TGCGCCAGCAGCTTGAGAGGACTCCTAGGGCAGTTCTTC. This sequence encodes CASSLRGLLGQFF.

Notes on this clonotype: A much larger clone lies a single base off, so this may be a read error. The DNA of the CDR3 is TGTGCCAGCACCCGAGGGGGCCTGAACGCCGGGGAGCTGTTTTTT. This codes for CASTRGGLNAGELFF. The V gene is TRBV6-2 or TRBV6-3, the J gene TRBJ2-2, with TRBD1 matching 7 bases. Germline V lookup: CDR1 MNHEY, CDR2 SVGEGT. The CDR3 is 15 amino acids.

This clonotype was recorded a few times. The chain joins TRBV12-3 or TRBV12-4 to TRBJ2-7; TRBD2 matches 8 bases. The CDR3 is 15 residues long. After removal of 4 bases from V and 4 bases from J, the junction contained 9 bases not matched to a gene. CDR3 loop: CASSWSSGRVYEQYF. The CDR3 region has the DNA TGTGCCAGCAGTTGGTCTAGCGGGCGGGTTTACGAGCAGTACTTC.